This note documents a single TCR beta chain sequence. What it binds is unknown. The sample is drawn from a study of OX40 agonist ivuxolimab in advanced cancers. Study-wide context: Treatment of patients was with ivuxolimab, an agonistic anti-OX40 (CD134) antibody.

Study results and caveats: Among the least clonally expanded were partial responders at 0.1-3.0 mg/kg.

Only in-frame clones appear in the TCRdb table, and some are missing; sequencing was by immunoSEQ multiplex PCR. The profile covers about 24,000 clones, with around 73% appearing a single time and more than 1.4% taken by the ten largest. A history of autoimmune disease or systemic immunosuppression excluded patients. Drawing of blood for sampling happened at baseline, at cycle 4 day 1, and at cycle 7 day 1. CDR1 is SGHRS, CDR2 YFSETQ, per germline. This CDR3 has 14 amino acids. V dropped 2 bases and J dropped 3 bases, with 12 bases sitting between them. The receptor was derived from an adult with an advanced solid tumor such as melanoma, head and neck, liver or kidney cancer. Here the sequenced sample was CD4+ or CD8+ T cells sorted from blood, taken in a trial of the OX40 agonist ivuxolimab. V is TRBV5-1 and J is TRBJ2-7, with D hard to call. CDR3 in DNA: TGCGCCAGCAGCTTCGAGCCCCTACTCTACGAGCAGTACTTC. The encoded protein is CASSFEPLLYEQYF. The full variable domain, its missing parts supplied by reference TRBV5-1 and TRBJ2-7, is KAGVTQTPRYLIKTRGQQVTLSCSPISGHRSVSWYQQTPGQGLQFLFEYFSETQRNKGNFPGRFSGRQFSNSRSEMNVSTLELGDSALYLCASSFEPLLYEQYFGPGTRLTVT.